Included here is one TCR beta chain sequence, with context. This sample is part of a study of cytotoxic CD8 clonotypes in ibrutinib-treated CLL. The V end lost 1 base, the J end lost 0 bases, and 8 bases lay between the germline ends. Per germline, CDR1 SGHVS and CDR2 FQNEAQ. The CDR3 is 15 amino acids. Assay: immunoSEQ multiplex PCR; the TCRdb copy retains only in-frame clones and omits some. The data hold some 350,000 clones, with under 70% observed a single time. The source was PBMCs, collected after 36 months of ibrutinib treatment. This sequence originates from a human donor with chronic lymphocytic leukemia. The chain uses TRBV7-8 and TRBJ2-3, with D maybe TRBD1 (6 bases). CDR3 region: CASSLGGRSTDTQYF. Written as DNA, the CDR3 is TGTGCCAGCAGCTTAGGGGGGCGGAGCACAGATACGCAGTATTTT.